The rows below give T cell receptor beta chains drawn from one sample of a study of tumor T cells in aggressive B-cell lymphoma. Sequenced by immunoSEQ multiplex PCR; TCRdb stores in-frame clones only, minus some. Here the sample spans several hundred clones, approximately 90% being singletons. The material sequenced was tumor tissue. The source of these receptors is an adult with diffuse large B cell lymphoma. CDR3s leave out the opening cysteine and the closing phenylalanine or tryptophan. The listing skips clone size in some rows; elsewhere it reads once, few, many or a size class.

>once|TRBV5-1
ASSPGTEGSAF
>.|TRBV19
ASAETVKYGYT
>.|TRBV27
ASSWSGDSPLH
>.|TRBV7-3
ANDPERRPRYEQY
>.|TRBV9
AGSVDEDGGTDTQY
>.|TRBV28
ASSTSDSPSSYNEQF
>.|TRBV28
ASTPDRANTEAF
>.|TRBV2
ASSRDYTDTQY
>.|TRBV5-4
ASSPAGIGGTSYEQY
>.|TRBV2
ASSENRDRDEQY
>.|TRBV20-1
SAWREGAS
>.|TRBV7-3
ASSQPPDRETYEQY
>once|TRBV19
ASSDFSGRMYNEQF
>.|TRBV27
ASSLGGWETQY
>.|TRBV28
ASSIGGVAYGYT
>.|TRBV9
ASSRGQGKWNEQF
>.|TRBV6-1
ASSGSYQETQY
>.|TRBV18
ASSPRTAVYTEAF
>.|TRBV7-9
ASSFEMNTEAF
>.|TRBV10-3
AISAGGQETQY
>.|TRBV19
ASSMGAMANYGYT
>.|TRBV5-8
ASSHQGWGNEKLF
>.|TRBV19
ASSIGQKNTEAF
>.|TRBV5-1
ASSLLSGGNGYT
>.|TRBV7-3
ASSNNSKPYNEQF
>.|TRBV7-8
ASSLPTGGAF
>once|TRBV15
ATTLDRGNYGYT
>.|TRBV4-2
ASSQYREVSEAF
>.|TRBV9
ASSPRERRDTQY
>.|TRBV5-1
ASSHGTRTDTQY
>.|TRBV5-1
ASSLGLDSSGANVLT
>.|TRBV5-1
ASSLGQDNSPLH
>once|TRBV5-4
ASSLSGSHTQY
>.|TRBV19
ASSKQVGGLNTGELF
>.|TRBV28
ATLLNTEAF
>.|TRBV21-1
ASSKEWGLGTGELF
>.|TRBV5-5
ASSLLDRSSGNTIY
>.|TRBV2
AGGQYNEQF
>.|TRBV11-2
ASSLDPVSSYNEQF
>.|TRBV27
ASRPYQAIYGYT
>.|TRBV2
ADLTEAGGSYEQY
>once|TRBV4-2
ASSQDLGSGNTIY
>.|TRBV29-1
SVPRVAGSTDTQY
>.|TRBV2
ASSSHSNQPQH
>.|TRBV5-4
ASSYRLAGVRDTQY
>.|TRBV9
ASSVDMTTTEEAF
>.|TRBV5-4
ASSPMTGALGYGYT
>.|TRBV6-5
ASSYRRGEKLF
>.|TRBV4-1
ASSQVSGAEQY
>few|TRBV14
ASSQGLAVITDTQY
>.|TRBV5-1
ASSLAGPNTEAF
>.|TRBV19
ASTLGGTGELF
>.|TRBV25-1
ASSEATGYSGELF
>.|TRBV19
ASSGGQGWTDTQY
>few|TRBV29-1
SVLTGRNTEAF
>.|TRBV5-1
ASSWDRTNSGNTIY
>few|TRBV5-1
ASSLGQLRETQY
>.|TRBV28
ASEQGSPYEQY